Presented here are 5 T cell receptor beta chains from one specimen sequenced in a study of regulatory T cells in long-lasting Graves disease. Documented time point: persistent/refractory GD, antithyroid drugs over 5 years with positive TRAb. With RNA extracted from PBMCs as input, the TCR library was made. Libraries of TCR beta came from iRepertoire HTBI primers plus Arm-PCR of CDR3 regions. Via MiXCR, TCRdb re-called the multiplex PCR reads, giving one row per CDR3 protein. The sample yields some 440,000 distinct CDR3 sequences, less than 25% seen once. Sequences were derived from peripheral blood mononuclear cells (PBMCs), sampled when the disease was refractory, from a patient treated with antithyroid drugs. These receptor sequences come from a female donor with Graves disease.

The sample holds a few counts of this clonotype. This sequence joins TRBV7-9 and TRBJ1-3; 7 nucleotides agree with TRBD1. The V gene end was trimmed by 6 bases and the J gene end by 4 bases; junction bases not matched to a gene: 6. This CDR3 comprises 14 residues. The germline gives CDR1 SEHNR, CDR2 FQNEAQ (reference sequence). The CDR3 protein is CASSSATGGNTIYF. CDR3 bases: TGTGCCAGCAGTTCCGCGACAGGGGGAAACACCATATATTTT.

This clonotype was seen ten or more times. This chain uses TRBV28 with TRBJ2-7; D perhaps matches TRBD2 (6 bases). Between the trimmed V and J ends, which lost 5 bases and 0 bases, there was a span of 17 bases. The CDR3 sequence is 16 residues long. The germline V gene has CDR1 MDHEN and CDR2 SYDVKM. As DNA, the CDR3 is TGTGCCAGCAGTCCCCACGCGGCGGGGCACTCCTACGAGCAGTACTTC. Its protein product is CASSPHAAGHSYEQYF.

This clonotype was picked up a small number of times. The gene calls are TRBV20-1 and TRBJ2-7, with TRBD2 matching 8 bases. CDR1 and CDR2 (germline): DFQATT, SNEGSKA (reference sequence). With 0 bases clipped from V and 2 bases from J, the junction kept 3 bases outside the gene matches. The CDR3 contains 14 residues. CDR3 coding DNA: TGCAGTGCTAGAGAGCAGACTAGCGCCTACGAGCAGTACTTC. Its protein is CSAREQTSAYEQYF.

This clonotype occurred a few times. The chain recombines TRBV27 with TRBJ2-1; 8 nucleotides align to TRBD1. The V gene's germline CDR1 is MNHEY and CDR2 SMNVEV (reference sequence). This CDR3 is built from 14 residues. Trimming removed 5 bases from V and 10 bases from J; junction bases left unmatched: 10. DNA of the CDR3: TGTGCCAGCAGTCTTATACAGGGGGTGGCCGAGCAGTTCTTC. Encoded protein: CASSLIQGVAEQFF.

This clonotype has a count of ten or more. V is TRBV19 and J is TRBJ2-5, with 12 bases matching TRBD2. The CDR3 consists of 16 residues. Losses at the gene ends were 6 bases for V and 1 base for J; bases not matched to a gene: 6. Germline V gene lookup returns CDR1 LNHDA and CDR2 SQIVND (reference sequence). The CDR3 here is CASRRGLAGFQETQYF. The CDR3 region has the DNA TGTGCCAGTAGGAGAGGACTAGCGGGATTCCAAGAGACCCAGTACTTC.